The rows below give T cell receptor beta chains drawn from one sample of a study of memory CD8 T cells in hepatitis C reinfection. This table comes from immunoSEQ multiplex PCR, and its TCRdb copy is limited to in-frame clones, with some not included. Among tens of thousands of clones listed, 85% to 90% were seen once. The sample comprised naive CD8+ T cells sorted from blood. The receptors come from a young man with hepatitis C virus infection. The CDR3 runs from the conserved cysteine through the conserved F or W. A D gene is named only where the DNA matches it firmly. Clone size is given for some rows only: seen once, a few or many times, or a class if the clone is expanded.

j_call,d_call,clone_size,v_call,cdr3_aa,cdr3_nt
TRBJ1-1,NA,NA,TRBV27,CASSLAGISTEAFF,TGTGCCAGCAGTTTAGCCGGGATATCCACTGAAGCTTTCTTT
TRBJ2-1,TRBD1,NA,TRBV4-1,CASSQVWTGDNEQFF,TGCGCCAGCAGCCAAGTGTGGACAGGGGACAATGAGCAGTTCTTC
TRBJ2-1,TRBD2,NA,TRBV11-2,CASSLTSAYNEQFF,TGTGCCAGCAGCTTGACTAGCGCCTACAATGAGCAGTTCTTC
TRBJ2-3,NA,NA,TRBV5-1,CASSFGQFSTDTQYF,TGCGCCAGCAGCTTTGGACAGTTCAGCACAGATACGCAGTATTTT
TRBJ2-7,TRBD1,NA,TRBV13,CASSLGMGTGAFSVEQYF,TGTGCCAGCAGCTTAGGCATGGGGACAGGGGCGTTTTCGGTCGAGCAGTACTTC
TRBJ2-1,TRBD2,NA,TRBV5-4,CASSLGAGGSYNEQFF,TGTGCCAGCAGCTTGGGAGCGGGGGGGTCCTACAATGAGCAGTTCTTC
TRBJ2-7,NA,NA,TRBV11-2,CASSLSRSYEQYF,TGTGCCAGCAGCTTATCGCGTTCGTACGAGCAGTACTTC
TRBJ1-1,NA,NA,TRBV5-1,CASSPPRVGRDTEAFF,TGCGCCAGCAGCCCACCCAGGGTAGGTCGGGACACTGAAGCTTTCTTT
TRBJ1-2,TRBD1,NA,TRBV11-2,CASSLDLRDRASYGYTF,TGTGCCAGCAGCTTAGACCTCCGGGACAGGGCCTCCTATGGCTACACCTTC
TRBJ2-1,TRBD2,NA,TRBV27,CASSLGTSGYNEQFF,TGTGCCAGCAGTTTAGGGACTAGCGGTTACAATGAGCAGTTCTTC
TRBJ2-7,NA,NA,TRBV21-1,CASNSTTSGRLREQYF,TGTGCCAGCAATTCTACCACTAGCGGGAGGCTTAGGGAGCAGTACTTC
TRBJ2-1,TRBD2,NA,TRBV10-3,CAISDDETGGINEQLF,TGTGCCATCAGTGATGACGAAACGGGGGGGATCAATGAGCAGCTCTTC
TRBJ2-7,TRBD2,few,TRBV2,CASSDHQGLAYEQYF,TGTGCCAGCAGTGATCACCAGGGACTAGCCTACGAGCAGTACTTC
TRBJ1-6,NA,NA,TRBV11-2,CASSLIRDSSYNSPLHF,TGTGCCAGCAGCCTAATCCGGGATAGTTCCTATAATTCCCCCCTCCACTTT
TRBJ1-2,TRBD1,NA,TRBV4-1,CASSLTAGQGGGYTF,TGCGCCAGCAGCCTAACGGCGGGACAGGGAGGGGGCTACACCTTC
TRBJ2-1,NA,NA,TRBV27,CATSEYNEQFF,TGTGCCACCTCAGAATACAATGAGCAGTTCTTC
TRBJ1-5,TRBD1,NA,TRBV19,CASSPHTGGSNQPQHF,TGTGCCAGTAGTCCGCACACAGGGGGGAGCAATCAGCCCCAGCATTTT
TRBJ2-6,NA,NA,TRBV28,CASSFFGPGANVLTF,TGTGCCAGCAGTTTCTTTGGCCCTGGGGCCAACGTCCTGACTTTC
TRBJ2-2,NA,NA,TRBV4-1,CASSHTNTGELFF,TGCGCCAGCAGCCATACTAACACCGGGGAGCTGTTTTTT
TRBJ2-1,TRBD2,NA,TRBV11-2,CASSGRTSGIYNEQFF,TGTGCCAGCAGCGGAAGGACTAGCGGGATCTACAATGAGCAGTTCTTC
TRBJ2-1,NA,NA,TRBV29-1,CSVEPVTGYNEQFF,TGCAGCGTTGAGCCAGTAACAGGATACAATGAGCAGTTCTTC
TRBJ2-7,TRBD2,NA,TRBV9,CASSPRGGTIAAYEQYF,TGTGCCAGCAGCCCACGGGGAGGGACCATCGCCGCCTACGAGCAGTACTTC
TRBJ2-1,TRBD2,NA,TRBV30,CAWSVGAGVHNEQFF,TGTGCCTGGAGTGTAGGAGCGGGGGTCCACAATGAGCAGTTCTTC
TRBJ2-5,TRBD2,NA,TRBV4-1,CASSQEGLAGAPATQYF,TGCGCCAGCAGCCAAGAAGGACTAGCGGGAGCTCCGGCGACCCAGTACTTC
TRBJ2-1,TRBD1,NA,TRBV28,CASSDRVNEQFF,TGTGCCAGCAGCGACAGGGTCAATGAGCAGTTCTTC
TRBJ2-2,TRBD2,NA,TRBV10-3,CAISEGWGLAGTGELFF,TGTGCCATCAGTGAAGGGTGGGGACTAGCGGGGACCGGGGAGCTGTTTTTT
TRBJ2-5,NA,NA,TRBV13,CASSLGLLQETQYF,TGTGCCAGCAGCTTAGGCCTCTTACAAGAGACCCAGTACTTC
TRBJ2-2,NA,NA,TRBV11-2,CASSLEATGELFF,TGTGCCAGCAGCTTAGAGGCCACCGGGGAGCTGTTTTTT
TRBJ1-3,NA,NA,TRBV7-9,CASSLAGLSGNTIYF,TGTGCCAGCAGCTTGGCAGGGTTATCCGGAAACACCATATATTTT
TRBJ1-2,TRBD1,NA,TRBV6-1,CASSETGSYGYTF,TGTGCCAGCAGTGAGACAGGGTCCTATGGCTACACCTTC
TRBJ2-7,NA,NA,TRBV15,CATSRDRGGGGEREQYF,TGTGCCACCAGCAGAGATCGGGGAGGCGGCGGAGAGAGGGAGCAGTACTTC
TRBJ2-3,TRBD1,NA,TRBV11-2,CASSSPTGTQYF,TGTGCCAGCAGCTCACCGACAGGGACGCAGTATTTT
TRBJ2-7,NA,NA,TRBV10-3,CAIRPQGATYEQYF,TGTGCCATCAGGCCCCAGGGCGCTACCTACGAGCAGTACTTC